A single sample gave rise to the 17 T cell receptor beta chains below, sequenced in a study of blood T cell dynamics during melanoma immunotherapy. Specified time point: week 3, after first cycle of checkpoint inhibitor. Repertoires were generated with immunoSEQ multiplex PCR, while TCRdb's copy carries only in-frame clones and drops some. The sample yields 15,000 to 20,000 clones, 94% seen once. The sample was effector memory CD8+ T cells from blood, taken from a patient treated with checkpoint blockade. These receptor sequences come from a human donor with melanoma.

The chain uses TRBV27 and TRBJ2-2; D call uncertain. This CDR3 has 11 amino acids. The V end was cut by 7 bases, the J end by 7 bases, with 7 bases between. Germline CDR1 is MNHEY and CDR2 is SMNVEV (reference sequence). The CDR3 here is CASTQGGELFF. As DNA, the CDR3 is TGTGCCAGCACCCAAGGCGGGGAGCTGTTTTTT.

V is TRBV5-6 and J is TRBJ2-1; 10 nucleotides align to TRBD2. CDR1 and CDR2 (germline): SGHDT, YYEEEE. The CDR3 contains 14 residues. V lost 2 bases and J lost 10; bases outside the gene matches: 6. The DNA for the CDR3 is TGTGCCAGCAGCTTCCCTTCTAGCGGGAGCGAGCAGTTCTTC. Amino acid sequence: CASSFPSSGSEQFF.

The chain uses TRBV2 and TRBJ1-2; a possible D gene is TRBD1 (6 bases). Germline V gene sequence: CDR1 SNHLY, CDR2 FYNNEI. Trimming pared 1 base from V and 7 bases from J, leaving 13 bases between. The CDR3 has 14 residues. The CDR3 sequence is CASSEVGQRGGYTF. The CDR3 DNA sequence: TGTGCCAGCAGTGAAGTAGGACAGAGGGGTGGCTACACCTTC.

The genes are TRBV15 and TRBJ2-5; D is perhaps TRBD2 (7 bases). Germline V CDR1 and CDR2: LNHNV, YYDKDF (reference sequence). The CDR3 loop spans 15 amino acids. Trimming stripped 1 base from V and 4 bases from J, with 13 bases between. Here the CDR3 reads CATSRGPGEGETQYF. DNA for the CDR3: TGTGCCACCAGCAGAGGGCCAGGGGAGGGAGAGACCCAGTACTTC.

The chain couples TRBV28 to TRBJ2-7; unclear D gene. The V gene's germline CDR1 is MDHEN and CDR2 SYDVKM. The CDR3 has 13 residues. Deletions cut 3 bases from V and 4 bases from J, with 10 bases between. In DNA form, the CDR3 reads TGTGCCAGCAGTTTGGGGAAGGTTTACGAGCAGTACTTC. Translation: CASSLGKVYEQYF. Looking up the rest from reference TRBV28 and TRBJ2-7 gives the full variable domain: DVKVTQSSRYLVKRTGEKVFLECVQDMDHENMFWYRQDPGLGLRLIYFSYDVKMKEKGDIPEGYSVSREKKERFSLILESASTNQTSMYLCASSLGKVYEQYFGPGTRLTVT.

This rearrangement joins TRBV5-1 to TRBJ2-1; 8 bases map to TRBD2. The CDR3 contains 17 residues. Per the germline V gene, CDR1 is SGHRS and CDR2 is YFSETQ. Trimming cost V 0 bases and J 1 base; bases outside gene matches: 6. DNA of the CDR3: TGCGCCAGCAGCTTGGTGGGACTAGAGACTTCCTACAATGAGCAGTTCTTC. Protein sequence: CASSLVGLETSYNEQFF.

The V and J genes are TRBV6-5 and TRBJ2-1, with D possibly matching TRBD1 (5 bases). The ends were cut back, 2 bases at V and 7 bases at J, with 12 bases in the middle. CDR3 length equals 14 residues. Germline loops: CDR1 MNHEY, CDR2 SVGAGI. CDR3 loop: CASSYMSGFNEQFF. CDR3 coding DNA: TGTGCCAGCAGTTACATGTCAGGGTTTAATGAGCAGTTCTTC.

V is TRBV28 and J is TRBJ2-5; D is perhaps TRBD1 (5 bases). V was clipped by 4 bases and J by 5 bases, with 14 bases between them. Germline loops: CDR1 MDHEN, CDR2 SYDVKM. The CDR3 is 14 residues long. CDR3 amino acids: CASSWGSHWETQYF. For the CDR3, the DNA is TGTGCCAGCAGTTGGGGCAGCCATTGGGAGACCCAGTACTTC.

The V gene is TRBV11-3, the J gene TRBJ2-2; 14 nucleotides align to TRBD2. J was trimmed by 3 bases and V by 5 bases; bases with no gene match: 14. Germline assignment: CDR1 SGHNT and CDR2 YENEEA. The CDR3 is made up of 20 amino acids. The CDR3 region is CASSLKPRLAGGLHTGELFF. Written as DNA, the CDR3 is TGTGCCAGCAGCCTGAAACCTCGACTAGCGGGAGGGCTACACACCGGGGAGCTGTTTTTT.

The chain is built from TRBV10-2 and TRBJ2-7; the match to TRBD1 covers 7 bases. The V gene end was trimmed by 6 bases and the J gene end by 2 bases; junction bases not matched to a gene: 4. The CDR3 runs 13 residues. Germline V CDR1 and CDR2: WSHSY, SAAADI. The CDR3 DNA reads as TGCGCCAGCAGACGACAGGGCCCCTACGAGCAGTACTTC. This codes for CASRRQGPYEQYF.

This clone came up once. The J gene is TRBJ2-5, the V gene TRBV9; D is possibly TRBD1 or TRBD2 (7 bases each). CDR1 and CDR2 (germline): SGDLS, YYNGEE. This CDR3 has 16 residues. Deletions cut 0 bases from V and 6 bases from J, with 18 bases between. The CDR3: CASSVDRDQGGKTQYF. DNA for the CDR3: TGTGCCAGCAGCGTAGACAGGGACCAGGGGGGGAAGACCCAGTACTTC.

This clone appeared once. This chain links TRBV7-9 with TRBJ2-7; 7 bases are a match to TRBD1. J gave up 0 bases and V 4 bases, and 6 bases lay outside the gene matches. The CDR3 is made up of 15 amino acids. Germline CDR1 reads SEHNR; CDR2 reads FQNEAQ (reference sequence). CDR3 amino acids: CASSSYRDSSYEQYF. CDR3 in DNA: TGTGCCAGCAGCTCATACAGGGACAGCTCCTACGAGCAGTACTTC. The whole variable domain, filled in from reference TRBV7-9 and TRBJ2-7, reads DTGVSQNPRHKITKRGQNVTFRCDPISEHNRLYWYRQTLGQGPEFLTYFQNEAQLEKSRLLSDRFSAERPKGSFSTLEIQRTEQGDSAMYLCASSSYRDSSYEQYFGPGTRLTVT.

The J gene is TRBJ2-7, the V gene TRBV27, with 7 bases lining up with TRBD2. This CDR3 is 18 amino acids long. Germline values: CDR1 MNHEY, CDR2 SMNVEV (reference sequence). V lost 0 bases to trimming and J lost 4 bases; unmatched junction nucleotides: 15. CDR3 sequence reads: CASSLSGTTYIAHYEQYF. CDR3 nucleotide sequence: TGTGCCAGCAGTTTATCGGGGACTACCTATATCGCTCATTACGAGCAGTACTTC.

This chain joins TRBV5-1 and TRBJ2-7; a weak D match, TRBD2 (6 bases). Trimming took off 3 bases at V and 5 bases at J, with 15 bases between the two ends. Germline V lookup: CDR1 SGHRS, CDR2 YFSETQ. This CDR3 has 14 residues. The CDR3: CASSSWRRDHEQYF. DNA of the CDR3: TGCGCCAGCAGCTCCTGGAGGCGGGACCACGAGCAGTACTTC. Looking up the rest from reference TRBV5-1 and TRBJ2-7 gives the full variable domain: KAGVTQTPRYLIKTRGQQVTLSCSPISGHRSVSWYQQTPGQGLQFLFEYFSETQRNKGNFPGRFSGRQFSNSRSEMNVSTLELGDSALYLCASSSWRRDHEQYFGPGTRLTVT.

This chain joins TRBV6-5 and TRBJ2-7; TRBD2 matches at 9 bases. Trimming removed 5 bases from V and 3 bases from J; junction bases left unmatched: 2. The CDR3 is made up of 13 amino acids. Germline V CDR1 and CDR2: MNHEY, SVGAGI. CDR3 sequence reads: CASSEREVYEQYF. The CDR3 DNA reads as TGTGCCAGCAGTGAGCGGGAGGTCTACGAGCAGTACTTC.

The chain combines TRBV4-1 with TRBJ1-2; 7 nucleotides line up with TRBD1. The V gene's germline CDR1 is MGHRA and CDR2 YSYEKL. V was pared by 0 bases and J by 3 bases, with 4 bases of the junction left unmatched. The CDR3 extends over 15 amino acids. In nucleotides, the CDR3 is TGCGCCAGCAGCCAAGATACGGGACAGTACTATGGCTACACCTTC. It specifies CASSQDTGQYYGYTF.

This chain connects TRBV19 to TRBJ1-5; maybe TRBD1 (5 bases). The CDR3 has 15 amino acids. Per the germline V gene, CDR1 is LNHDA and CDR2 is SQIVND (reference sequence). The germline V and J ends were trimmed by 3 bases and 3 bases, with 12 bases remaining between them. The DNA of the CDR3 is TGTGCCAGTAGTATGGAGGGGATCGTCAATCAGCCCCAGCATTTT. Protein sequence: CASSMEGIVNQPQHF. Together with reference TRBV19 and TRBJ1-5, the CDR3 gives the full variable domain: DGGITQSPKYLFRKEGQNVTLSCEQNLNHDAMYWYRQDPGQGLRLIYYSQIVNDFQKGDIAEGYSVSREKKESFPLTVTSAQKNPTAFYLCASSMEGIVNQPQHFGDGTRLSIL.